Following are 19 T cell receptor beta chains from one sample sequenced in a study of T cells in localized non-small cell lung cancer. The assay was immunoSEQ multiplex PCR, and TCRdb's table has in-frame clones only and misses some. The data hold approximately 1,600 clones, with around 20% observed a single time. Sequences were derived from normal lung tissue next to the tumor, sampled before any cancer treatment. The receptors here all came from a male donor at least 60 years old with stage II lung adenocarcinoma.

This clone was observed a handful of times. V and J are TRBV4-1 and TRBJ2-1, with unresolved D. CDR1 is MGHRA, CDR2 YSYEKL, per germline. Trimming took 0 bases from V and 0 from J, leaving 9 bases between them. This CDR3 is built from 16 residues. CDR3 residues: CASSQESYLSYNEQFF. CDR3 DNA: TGCGCCAGCAGCCAAGAGTCCTACCTCTCCTACAATGAGCAGTTCTTC.

This clone turned up a few times. V and J are TRBV6-8 and TRBJ2-7; D gene ambiguous. CDR3 length: 16 amino acids. V dropped 0 bases and J dropped 0 bases, with 12 bases sitting between them. In germline, CDR1 is MNHGY, CDR2 SAAAGT. Written as DNA, the CDR3 is TGTGCCAGCAGTTACTCAGCGACGGCGGTCTCCTACGAGCAGTACTTC. It yields the protein CASSYSATAVSYEQYF.

The CDR3 sequence: CASTRAGDYGYTF. The CDR3 DNA reads TGTGCCAGCACTAGGGCTGGTGACTATGGCTACACCTTC. The J gene is TRBJ1-2, the V gene TRBV2; D is uncertain. Per germline, CDR1 SNHLY and CDR2 FYNNEI. Trimming left V 7 bases short and J 3 bases short, with 12 bases between. The CDR3 is 13 amino acids.

The chain carries TRBV12-5 and TRBJ2-3; no clear D. Trimming removed 6 bases from V and 6 bases from J, with 10 bases in between. The length of the CDR3 is 12 residues. CDR1 and CDR2 (germline): LGHNT, FRNRAP. CDR3 DNA sequence: TGTGCTAGTGGGCTTGTGGGCGATACGCAGTATTTT. Translated, it gives CASGLVGDTQYF.

The chain employs TRBV18 and TRBJ2-3; 7 bases line up with TRBD2. V shed 3 bases, J shed 2 bases, and the junction held 5 bases outside the gene matches. Germline assignment: CDR1 KGHSH and CDR2 LQKENI. The CDR3 consists of 15 residues. The CDR3, as DNA: TGTGCCAGCTCACCGTCTCAGCGGGACACAGATACGCAGTATTTT. Its protein product is CASSPSQRDTDTQYF.

The chain joins TRBV5-1 to TRBJ1-1, with D maybe TRBD1 (6 bases). The germline V and J ends were trimmed by 4 bases and 3 bases, with 19 bases remaining between them. Per germline, CDR1 SGHRS and CDR2 YFSETQ. The CDR3 contains 16 residues. CDR3 protein: CASSVNREGGDTEAFF. In DNA, the CDR3 is TGCGCCAGCAGCGTTAACAGGGAAGGGGGGGACACTGAAGCTTTCTTT.

Only a few counts were recorded for this clone. At one end the junction does not follow the germline gene, possibly because of a read error. The chain couples TRBV28 to TRBJ1-1, with a possible D match to TRBD1 (5 bases). The CDR3 extends over 15 amino acids. CDR1 is MDHEN, CDR2 SYDVKM, per germline. In DNA, the CDR3 is TGTGCCAGCAATTTAATAGGGGACTTTAACACTGAAGCTTTCTTT. This sequence encodes CASNLIGDFNTEAFF.

The chain recombines TRBV6-7 with TRBJ2-7; D is ambiguous. TRBV6-7 is given ORF status, its function remaining uncertain. The CDR3 runs 11 residues. The germline V and J ends were trimmed by 6 bases and 5 bases, with 8 bases remaining between them. CDR3 DNA sequence: TGTGCCAGCAGCGGTTTAAACGAGCAGTACTTC. The encoded protein is CASSGLNEQYF.

The CDR3 sequence: CASSTTGLTQPQHF. In nucleotides, the CDR3 is TGTGCCAGCAGTACGACAGGGTTGACTCAGCCCCAGCATTTT. V is TRBV6-8 and J is TRBJ1-5, with 7 bases that match TRBD1. CDR3 size: 14 residues. Germline V gene lookup returns CDR1 MNHGY and CDR2 SAAAGT. The J segment lost 6 bases and the V segment lost 5 bases, leaving 7 bases of the junction unmatched.

This clone was observed a handful of times. The chain joins TRBV6-8 to TRBJ2-4; D is unclear. CDR3 size: 15 residues. The germline V and J ends were trimmed by 3 bases and 0 bases, with 9 bases remaining between them. Germline V gene lookup returns CDR1 MNHGY and CDR2 SAAAGT. CDR3 sequence: CASSYITGAKNIQYF. The CDR3 DNA sequence: TGTGCCAGCAGTTATATAACTGGAGCCAAAAACATTCAGTACTTC.

The chain has TRBV18 and TRBJ2-5, with a weak D call TRBD2 (6 bases). The ends were cut back, 6 bases at V and 5 bases at J, with 13 bases in the middle. From germline, CDR1 is KGHSH and CDR2 LQKENI. The CDR3 is 13 amino acids. CDR3 in DNA: TGTGCCAGCTCGCGGGACTGGCGGGAGACCCAGTACTTC. Its protein product is CASSRDWRETQYF.

The rearrangement uses TRBV30 and TRBJ2-1; D is perhaps TRBD1 or TRBD2 (6 bases each). Trimming removed 5 bases from V and 8 bases from J, with 22 bases in between. Germline CDR1 is GTSNPN and CDR2 is SVGIG (reference sequence). The CDR3 has 15 amino acids. This CDR3 is CAWGGQLRMPDEQFF. CDR3 sequence (DNA): TGTGCCTGGGGGGGGCAACTCCGCATGCCGGATGAGCAGTTCTTC.

This clone was recorded a few times. This chain joins TRBV10-3 and TRBJ1-1; D is unresolved. The CDR3 is 15 residues long. V dropped 0 bases and J dropped 5 bases, with 13 bases sitting between them. Germline CDR1 reads ENHRY; CDR2 reads SYGVKD. Here the CDR3 DNA reads TGTGCCATCAGTGAGTCGAGAGGGTTACGTACTGAAGCTTTCTTT. Its translation is CAISESRGLRTEAFF.

This clone occurred a few times. The chain joins TRBV6-8 to TRBJ1-2; 11 bases align to TRBD1. With 7 bases clipped from V and 8 bases from J, the junction kept 3 bases outside the gene matches. The CDR3 consists of 12 residues. The V gene's germline CDR1 is MNHGY and CDR2 SAAAGT. CDR3 nucleotide sequence: TGTGCCAGCACCGGACAGGGGGCCGGCTACACCTTC. Encoded protein: CASTGQGAGYTF.

This clone was seen a handful of times. The J gene is TRBJ2-4, the V gene TRBV28; possibly TRBD2 for D (7 bases). Germline CDR1 reads MDHEN; CDR2 reads SYDVKM. The CDR3 extends over 16 amino acids. Trimming took off 6 bases at V and 1 base at J, with 16 bases between the two ends. CDR3 protein: CASRERPGGAKNIQYF. CDR3 sequence (DNA): TGTGCCAGCAGAGAAAGACCGGGGGGCGCCAAAAACATTCAGTACTTC.

The chain is built from TRBV19 and TRBJ1-1; no reliable D call. V shed 1 base and J shed 5 bases, with 11 bases lying between them. Germline CDR1 LNHDA, CDR2 SQIVND (reference sequence). The CDR3 consists of 14 residues. CDR3 loop: CASSIGQRRTEAFF. DNA of the CDR3: TGTGCCAGTAGTATAGGTCAGAGGAGGACTGAAGCTTTCTTT.

This chain links TRBV10-1 with TRBJ2-1, with 8 bases fitting TRBD1. In germline, CDR1 is WNHNN, CDR2 SYGVQD (reference sequence). The CDR3 runs 14 residues. V lost 8 bases, J lost 5 bases, and 8 bases stayed unmatched. The CDR3 DNA sequence: TGCGCCAGCGCCCCTAACAGGGGGAACAATGAGCAGTTCTTC. Protein sequence: CASAPNRGNNEQFF.

This clone was picked up one time. The rearrangement links TRBV28 to TRBJ1-4; maybe TRBD1 (5 bases). The CDR3 sequence is 14 residues long. CDR1 and CDR2 (germline): MDHEN, SYDVKM. Trimming took 2 bases from V and 5 from J, leaving 9 bases between them. In nucleotides, the CDR3 is TGTGCCAGCAGTTTAGGGGGTAAAAATGAAAAACTGTTTTTT. Translation gives CASSLGGKNEKLFF.

The rearrangement joins TRBV9 to TRBJ2-3; TRBD2 agrees at 12 bases. The CDR3 has 16 amino acids. Germline CDR1 and CDR2: SGDLS and YYNGEE. Trimming took 5 bases from V and 4 from J; bases not matched to a gene: 8. Here the CDR3 DNA reads TGTGCCAGCAGGAGACTAGCGGGAGCGGCCCCAGATACGCAGTATTTT. This sequence encodes CASRRLAGAAPDTQYF.